This T cell receptor (beta chain) comes out of a study of control samples from healthy donors and cancer patients. Losses at the gene ends were 1 base for V and 10 bases for J; bases not matched to a gene: 4. Germline CDR1 and CDR2: SGHVS and FQNEAQ. The CDR3 has 14 amino acids. Libraries were prepared by immunoSEQ multiplex PCR; TCRdb keeps only in-frame clonotypes and omits some of them. Here the sample spans roughly 190,000 clones, 91% being singletons. The rearrangement links TRBV7-8 to TRBJ1-6; 7 nucleotides align to TRBD1. The receptor was isolated from a woman in her 30s in good health. Sequenced material: blood. The CDR3 reads CASSLGGGGSPLHF. DNA for the CDR3: TGTGCCAGCAGCTTAGGAGGGGGCGGATCACCCCTCCACTTT.